Reported below is one T cell receptor (beta chain). Some clones are missing from TCRdb's copy, which holds only in-frame ones; the method was immunoSEQ multiplex PCR. The sample records fewer than 850,000 clones, about 96% being singletons. The data were taken from a study of shared clonotypes between healthy human individuals. Naive CD8 cells lacked CD45RO, underwent positive selection for CCR7 and left out terminally differentiated effector memory CD45RA+ cells. The sequence was collected from a man younger than 45 in good health. Material: naive CD8+ T cells sorted from blood.

CDR3 DNA sequence: TGTGCCAGCAGCGGGGAGGAAGCTTTCTTT. Amino acids: CASSGEEAFF. This sequence joins TRBV9 and TRBJ1-1, with D uncertain. Germline loops: CDR1 SGDLS, CDR2 YYNGEE. CDR3 size: 10 residues. V dropped 3 bases and J dropped 8 bases, with 5 bases sitting between them.